One sample yielded the 21 T cell receptor beta chains listed below, sequenced in a study of T-cell memory formation after mild COVID-19. TCRdb re-derived calls from the 5' RACE reads in MiXCR, one entry per CDR3 protein. The sample holds 350,000 to 500,000 distinct CDR3 sequences, 18% seen once. Sequenced: PBMCs or a T cell subset sorted from them (not recorded which). The source is a man between 18 and 35 years old who had mild COVID-19 (a few samples of this study predate the infection). Cell type and time point are not known.

A few counts support this clonotype. The rearrangement uses TRBV3-1 and TRBJ2-5, with D perhaps given as TRBD1 or TRBD2 (5 bases each). V was cut by 0 bases and J by 9 bases, with 17 bases left in between. Germline CDR1 reads LGHDT; CDR2 reads YNNKEL (reference sequence). The CDR3 runs to 15 residues. This CDR3 reads CASSQDEGPKMAQYF. CDR3 bases: TGTGCCAGCAGCCAAGACGAGGGACCGAAAATGGCCCAGTACTTC.

This clonotype was detected only a few times. The chain employs TRBV5-1 and TRBJ2-1; 13 positions agree with TRBD2. CDR1 and CDR2 (germline): SGHRS, YFSETQ. The CDR3 has 16 residues. V shed 3 bases, J shed 8 bases, and the junction held 8 bases outside the gene matches. The CDR3 nucleotides read TGCGCCAGCAGCTCCCTACTAGCGGGGGGGCTCGATGAGCAGTTCTTC. Its protein is CASSSLLAGGLDEQFF.

This sequence joins TRBV9 and TRBJ2-5; no firm D call. The V end was cut by 3 bases, the J end by 3 bases, with 9 bases between. The CDR3 consists of 13 residues. CDR1 and CDR2 from the germline V gene are SGDLS and YYNGEE. The CDR3 is CASSDYYEETQYF. In nucleotides, the CDR3 is TGTGCCAGCAGCGACTACTATGAAGAGACCCAGTACTTC. Combining the CDR3 with reference TRBV9 and TRBJ2-5 gives the whole variable domain DSGVTQTPKHLITATGQRVTLRCSPRSGDLSVYWYQQSLDQGLQFLIQYYNGEERAKGNILERFSAQQFPDLHSELNLSSLELGDSALYFCASSDYYEETQYFGPGTRLLVL.

This clonotype has only a few counts. This chain joins TRBV7-9 and TRBJ2-1, with 10 positions matching TRBD1. The CDR3 contains 18 residues. The V and J ends lost 5 bases and 4 bases, in that order; junction bases with no gene match: 14. Germline V gene data show CDR1 as SEHNR and CDR2 as FQNEAQ (reference sequence). The CDR3 sequence is CASSPAKTGGAPYNEQFF. As DNA, the CDR3 is TGTGCCAGCAGCCCAGCTAAGACAGGGGGCGCCCCTTACAATGAGCAGTTCTTC.

This clonotype has more than one count but fewer than ten. This rearrangement joins TRBV6-6 to TRBJ2-7; either TRBD1 or TRBD2 may supply D (6 bases each). Germline CDR1 reads MNHNY; CDR2 reads SVGAGI (reference sequence). The V gene lost 6 bases and the J gene lost 1 base, with 10 bases spanning the gap. This CDR3 comprises 13 residues. The CDR3 reads CASRDSGSYEQYF. CDR3 nucleotide sequence: TGTGCCAGCAGGGACAGCGGGTCCTACGAGCAGTACTTC.

The gene calls are TRBV9 and TRBJ2-5, with TRBD1 matching over 8 bases. There are 16 residues in the CDR3. Germline values: CDR1 SGDLS, CDR2 YYNGEE. The junction had 9 bases not matched to a gene; V was cut back by 0 bases and J by 5 bases. The CDR3 DNA is TGTGCCAGCAGCGTAGAAGCAGGGGGCGGTTGGGAGACCCAGTACTTC. This gives the protein CASSVEAGGGWETQYF.

This clonotype came up a few times. The chain links TRBV3-1 to TRBJ2-2; D unclear. The CDR3 covers 13 residues. CDR1 LGHDT and CDR2 YNNKEL come from the germline V gene (reference sequence). The V end lost 5 bases, the J end lost 4 bases, and 8 bases lay between the germline ends. As DNA, the CDR3 is TGTGCCAGCAGCGCTATGGGCACCGGGGAGCTGTTTTTT. This translates into CASSAMGTGELFF.

This chain uses TRBV6-2 or TRBV6-3 with TRBJ2-3, with TRBD1 matching 9 bases. CDR1 and CDR2 (germline): MNHEY, SVGEGT. J lost 4 bases, V lost 4 bases, and 9 bases had no gene match. The CDR3 extends over 16 amino acids. The DNA of the CDR3 is TGTGCCAGCAGTTCCGACAGGGGGATTCGTCCAGATACGCAGTATTTT. It translates to CASSSDRGIRPDTQYF.

The V and J genes are TRBV9 and TRBJ2-7; the D call may be TRBD1 or TRBD2 (5 bases each). The germline V gene encodes CDR1 SGDLS and CDR2 YYNGEE. This CDR3 is built from 15 residues. V lost 1 base and J lost 6, with 17 bases in between. CDR3 loop: CASSVSGAVSGEQYF. The CDR3, as DNA: TGTGCCAGCAGCGTATCCGGGGCCGTAAGTGGCGAGCAGTACTTC.

The chain carries TRBV7-2 and TRBJ2-5; 8 bases line up with TRBD2. The CDR3 is 14 residues long. Looked up from germline, CDR1 is SGHTA and CDR2 is FQGNSA. The junction had 7 bases not matched to a gene; V was cut back by 5 bases and J by 5 bases. The CDR3 DNA reads as TGTGCCAGCAGCCGTAAAGCGGGGGCTGAGACCCAGTACTTC. Amino acids: CASSRKAGAETQYF. The full variable domain, with the rest looked up from reference TRBV7-2 and TRBJ2-5, is GAGVSQSPSNKVTEKGKDVELRCDPISGHTALYWYRQSLGQGLEFLIYFQGNSAPDKSGLPSDRFSAERTGGSVSTLTIQRTQQEDSAVYLCASSRKAGAETQYFGPGTRLLVL.

This clonotype has just a few counts. The chain employs TRBV24-1 and TRBJ2-3; unclear D gene. Trimming took 3 bases from V and 4 from J, leaving 10 bases between them. Germline-derived CDR1 and CDR2 are KGHDR and SFDVKD. The length of the CDR3 is 14 residues. Here the CDR3 DNA reads TGTGCCACCAGTGATCGTAGATGGGCAGATACGCAGTATTTT. It specifies CATSDRRWADTQYF.

This clonotype has just a few counts. As DNA, the CDR3 is TGTGCCAGCACCTCTGGGGGGATCTCCTACGAGCAGTACGTC. Residues: CASTSGGISYEQYV. The genes are TRBV28 and TRBJ2-7; D possibly corresponds to TRBD2 (6 bases). This CDR3 region has 14 residues. Looked up from germline, CDR1 is MDHEN and CDR2 is SYDVKM. Deletions cut 7 bases from V and 0 bases from J, with 13 bases between.

The chain carries TRBV7-2 and TRBJ1-1, with 8 bases identical to TRBD1. The V segment lost 0 bases and the J segment 11 bases; nucleotides outside the gene matches: 8. Germline assignment: CDR1 SGHTA and CDR2 FQGNSA. The CDR3 length is 14 residues. DNA for the CDR3: TGTGCCAGCAGCTTAGCGGGACAGGATCGGGGGGCTTTCTTT. It yields the protein CASSLAGQDRGAFF.

The gene calls are TRBV10-3 and TRBJ2-5; no clear D. Trimming stripped 8 bases from V and 3 bases from J, with 7 bases between. The germline V gene has CDR1 ENHRY and CDR2 SYGVKD. The CDR3 spans 11 residues. DNA for the CDR3: TGTGCCATCGGCCGGGAAGAGACCCAGTACTTC. This codes for CAIGREETQYF.

This clonotype came up a few times. This rearrangement joins TRBV6-1 to TRBJ2-2, with unresolved D. The CDR3 loop spans 12 amino acids. Germline assignment: CDR1 MNHNS and CDR2 SASEGT. V dropped 8 bases and J dropped 5 bases, with 9 bases sitting between them. Here the CDR3 reads CASRPRTGELFF. CDR3 in DNA: TGTGCCAGCCGTCCGCGAACCGGGGAGCTGTTTTTT.

The V gene is TRBV20-1, the J gene TRBJ2-1; D remains ambiguous. Germline V gene lookup returns CDR1 DFQATT and CDR2 SNEGSKA (reference sequence). The CDR3 has 12 residues. V dropped 7 bases and J dropped 8 bases, with 15 bases sitting between them. CDR3: CSELSSTDEQFF. The DNA of the CDR3 is TGCAGTGAATTATCTAGTACCGATGAGCAGTTCTTC.

This clonotype showed up just a few times. The V and J genes are TRBV20-1 and TRBJ1-2, with D possibly matching TRBD1 (6 bases). Germline CDR1 reads DFQATT; CDR2 reads SNEGSKA (reference sequence). The CDR3 is 12 amino acids. V shed 3 bases and J shed 4 bases, with 9 bases lying between them. The CDR3 protein is CSASDRTYGYTF. DNA of the CDR3: TGCAGTGCTAGCGACAGGACCTATGGCTACACCTTC.

The CDR3 reads CASSNDRSTEAFF. The CDR3 DNA reads as TGTGCCAGCAGTAATGACAGGAGCACTGAAGCTTTCTTT. The chain joins TRBV12-3 or TRBV12-4 to TRBJ1-1, with TRBD1 as a possible D gene (6 bases). Trimming shortened V by 5 bases and J by 4 bases, and 11 bases separated the two germline ends. The CDR3 covers 13 residues.

This chain joins TRBV3-1 and TRBJ1-3, with a weak D call TRBD1 (5 bases). Looked up from germline, CDR1 is LGHDT and CDR2 is YNNKEL (reference sequence). The V gene lost 7 bases and the J gene lost 3 bases, with 7 bases spanning the gap. This CDR3 is 12 amino acids long. The CDR3 DNA reads TGTGCCAGCATCCAGGGTGGAAACACCATATATTTT. It translates to CASIQGGNTIYF.

Concerning this clonotype: One base away lies a much larger clone, so this may be a sequencing read error. The conserved final phenylalanine or tryptophan is absent from the CDR3, which likely points to a read error. The chain links TRBV7-6 to TRBJ2-4; D might be TRBD2 (6 bases). Trimming shortened V by 1 base and J by 3 bases, and 10 bases separated the two germline ends. The CDR3 is made up of 15 amino acids. CDR1 SGHVS and CDR2 FNYEAQ come from the germline V gene. CDR3 sequence (DNA): TGTGCCAGCAGCTTAGGATCGGGGGACAAAAACATTCAGTACTTA. Its protein is CASSLGSGDKNIQYL.

J is TRBJ1-2 and V is TRBV28; TRBD1 matches at 7 bases. The CDR3 covers 16 residues. Germline CDR1 reads MDHEN; CDR2 reads SYDVKM. The J segment lost 6 bases and the V segment lost 3 bases, leaving 13 bases of the junction unmatched. The CDR3 nucleotides read TGTGCCAGCAGTTTTTATGACAGGGAAACTCTGGATGGCTACACCTTC. It yields the protein CASSFYDRETLDGYTF.